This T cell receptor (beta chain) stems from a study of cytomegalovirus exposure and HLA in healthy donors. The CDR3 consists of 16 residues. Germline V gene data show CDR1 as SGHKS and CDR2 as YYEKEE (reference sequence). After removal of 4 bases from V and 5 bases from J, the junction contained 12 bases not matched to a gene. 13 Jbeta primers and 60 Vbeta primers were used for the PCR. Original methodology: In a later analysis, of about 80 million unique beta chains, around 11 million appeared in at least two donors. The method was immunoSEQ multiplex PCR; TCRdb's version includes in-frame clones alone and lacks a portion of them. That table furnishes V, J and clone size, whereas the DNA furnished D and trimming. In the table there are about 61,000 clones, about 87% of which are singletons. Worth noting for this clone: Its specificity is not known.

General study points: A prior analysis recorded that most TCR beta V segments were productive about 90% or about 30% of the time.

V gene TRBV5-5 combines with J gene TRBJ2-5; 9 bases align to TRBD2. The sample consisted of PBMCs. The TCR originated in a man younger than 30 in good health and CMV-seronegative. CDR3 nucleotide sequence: TGTGCCAGCAGCCTCCCCGGCGGGGGGGCCGAGGAGACCCAGTACTTC. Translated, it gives CASSLPGGGAEETQYF.